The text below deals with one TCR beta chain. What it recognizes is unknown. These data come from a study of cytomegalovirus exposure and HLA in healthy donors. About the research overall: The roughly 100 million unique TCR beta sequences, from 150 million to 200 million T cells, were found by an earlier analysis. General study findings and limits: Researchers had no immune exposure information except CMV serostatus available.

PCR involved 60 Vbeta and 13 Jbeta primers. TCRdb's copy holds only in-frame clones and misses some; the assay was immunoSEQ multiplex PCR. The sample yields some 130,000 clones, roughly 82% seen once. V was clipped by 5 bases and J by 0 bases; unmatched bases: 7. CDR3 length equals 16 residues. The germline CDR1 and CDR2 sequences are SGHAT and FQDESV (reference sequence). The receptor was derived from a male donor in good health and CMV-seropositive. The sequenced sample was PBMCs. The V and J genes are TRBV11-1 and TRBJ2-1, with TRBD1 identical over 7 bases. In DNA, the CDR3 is TGTGCCAGCAGCCCCAGGGGGTCCTACTCCTACAATGAGCAGTTCTTC. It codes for CASSPRGSYSYNEQFF.